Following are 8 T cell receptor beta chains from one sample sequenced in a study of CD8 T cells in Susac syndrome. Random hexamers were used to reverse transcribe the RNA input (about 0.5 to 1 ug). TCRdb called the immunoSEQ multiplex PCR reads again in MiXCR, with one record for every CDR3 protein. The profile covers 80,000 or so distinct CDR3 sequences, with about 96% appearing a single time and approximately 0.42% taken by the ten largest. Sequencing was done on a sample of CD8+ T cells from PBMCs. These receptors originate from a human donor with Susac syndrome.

As DNA, the CDR3 is TGTGCCAGCAGCGCCCCGATCCAGGGGCCCCTATCTGGGGCCAACGTCCTGACTTTC. It codes for CASSAPIQGPLSGANVLTF. The V call is TRBV9, the J call TRBJ2-6, with TRBD1 as a possible D gene (6 bases). Germline CDR1 reads SGDLS; CDR2 reads YYNGEE. The CDR3 loop spans 19 amino acids. V lost 3 bases and J lost 1, with 20 bases in between.

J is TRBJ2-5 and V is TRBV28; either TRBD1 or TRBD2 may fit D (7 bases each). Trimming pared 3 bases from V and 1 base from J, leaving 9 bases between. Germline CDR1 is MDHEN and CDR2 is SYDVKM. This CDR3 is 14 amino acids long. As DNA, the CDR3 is TGTGCCAGCAGTTTCAGGGGGGGCCAAGAGACCCAGTACTTC. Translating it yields CASSFRGGQETQYF.

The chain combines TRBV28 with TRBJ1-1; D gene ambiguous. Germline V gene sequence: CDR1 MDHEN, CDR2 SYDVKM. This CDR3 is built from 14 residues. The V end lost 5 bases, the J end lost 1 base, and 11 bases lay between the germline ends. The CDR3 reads CASSHYASNTEAFF. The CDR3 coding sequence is TGTGCCAGCAGTCACTATGCTTCGAACACTGAAGCTTTCTTT.

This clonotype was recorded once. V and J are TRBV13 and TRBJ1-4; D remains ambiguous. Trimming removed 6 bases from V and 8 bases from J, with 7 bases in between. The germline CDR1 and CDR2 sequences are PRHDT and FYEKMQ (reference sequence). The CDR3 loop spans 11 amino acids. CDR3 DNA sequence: TGTGCCAGCAGTTCCGGGGAAAAACTGTTTTTT. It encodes CASSSGEKLFF.

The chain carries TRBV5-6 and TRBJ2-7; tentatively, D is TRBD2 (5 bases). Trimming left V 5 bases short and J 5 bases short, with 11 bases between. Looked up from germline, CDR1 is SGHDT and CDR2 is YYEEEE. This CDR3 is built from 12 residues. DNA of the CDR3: TGTGCCAGCAGTGATGGACTTGACGAGCAGTACGTC. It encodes CASSDGLDEQYV.

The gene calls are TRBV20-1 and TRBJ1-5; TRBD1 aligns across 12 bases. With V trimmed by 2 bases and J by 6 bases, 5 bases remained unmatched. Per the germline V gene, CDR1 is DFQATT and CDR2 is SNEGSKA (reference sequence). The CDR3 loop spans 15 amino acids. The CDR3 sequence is CSARKGQGASQPQHF. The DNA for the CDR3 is TGCAGTGCTAGAAAGGGACAGGGGGCTAGTCAGCCCCAGCATTTT.

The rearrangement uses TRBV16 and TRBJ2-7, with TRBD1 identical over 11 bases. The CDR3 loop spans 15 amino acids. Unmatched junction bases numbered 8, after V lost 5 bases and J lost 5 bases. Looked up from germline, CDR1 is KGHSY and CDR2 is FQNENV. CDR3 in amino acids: CASSSPRGQGDEQYF. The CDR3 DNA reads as TGTGCCAGCAGCTCCCCCCGGGGACAGGGGGACGAGCAGTACTTC.

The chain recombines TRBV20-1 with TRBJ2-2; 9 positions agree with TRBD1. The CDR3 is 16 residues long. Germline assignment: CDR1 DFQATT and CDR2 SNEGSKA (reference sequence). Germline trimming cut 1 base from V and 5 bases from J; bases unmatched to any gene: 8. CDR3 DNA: TGCAGTGCTAGAGTCGGCGGGACAGGGTGGACCGGGGAGCTGTTTTTT. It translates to CSARVGGTGWTGELFF.